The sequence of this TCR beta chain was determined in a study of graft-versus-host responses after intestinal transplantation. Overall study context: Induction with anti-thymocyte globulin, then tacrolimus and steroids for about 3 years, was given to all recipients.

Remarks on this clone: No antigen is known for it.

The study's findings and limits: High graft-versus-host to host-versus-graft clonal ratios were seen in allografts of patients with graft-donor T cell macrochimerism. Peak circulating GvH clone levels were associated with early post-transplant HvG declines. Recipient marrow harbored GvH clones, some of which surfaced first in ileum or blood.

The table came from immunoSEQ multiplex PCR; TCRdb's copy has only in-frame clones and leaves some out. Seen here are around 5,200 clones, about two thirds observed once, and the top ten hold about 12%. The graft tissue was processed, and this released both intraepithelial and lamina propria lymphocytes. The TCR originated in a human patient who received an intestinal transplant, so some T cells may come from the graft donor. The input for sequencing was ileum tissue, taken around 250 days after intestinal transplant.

The CDR3 DNA follows: TGTGCCAGCAGGAATCAGGGGCACCATTCCGGGGAACTGTTTTTT. It codes for CASRNQGHHSGELFF. This chain connects TRBV4-2 to TRBJ1-4; a possible D gene is TRBD1 (6 bases). The CDR3 covers 15 residues. CDR1 LGHNA and CDR2 YNFKEQ come from the germline V gene. V dropped 6 bases and J dropped 12 bases, with 23 bases sitting between them.